The 9 T cell receptor beta chains in this list originate from one sample, sequenced in a study of long-term antiretroviral therapy in people with HIV. Sequencing used immunoSEQ v3.0 at survey level. The protocol was immunoSEQ multiplex PCR, while the TCRdb copy is restricted to in-frame clones and leaves out a portion. The table shows under 20,000 clones, with roughly 70% occurring only once. The sample was unsorted PBMCs, taken 0.5 years before starting antiretroviral therapy. These receptors were collected from a man aged 18 to 35 with HIV.

The CDR3 loop is CASGGEGLRNYGYTF. As DNA, the CDR3 is TGTGCCAGTGGCGGAGAGGGGTTAAGGAACTATGGCTACACCTTC. The gene calls are TRBV19 and TRBJ1-2; D is possibly TRBD1 (5 bases). Germline CDR1 LNHDA, CDR2 SQIVND (reference sequence). The CDR3 runs to 15 residues. Trimming removed 8 bases from V and 2 bases from J, with 18 bases in between.

CDR3 protein: CASSSDRDSDTVEQYF. The CDR3 region has the DNA TGCGCCAGCAGCTCAGACCGGGACTCCGATACTGTCGAGCAGTACTTC. J is TRBJ2-7 and V is TRBV5-1; possibly TRBD2 for D (6 bases). Between the trimmed V and J ends, which lost 3 bases and 6 bases, there was a span of 22 bases. This CDR3 has 16 residues. The germline V gene has CDR1 SGHRS and CDR2 YFSETQ. Full variable domain (outside the CDR3, taken from reference TRBV5-1 and TRBJ2-7): KAGVTQTPRYLIKTRGQQVTLSCSPISGHRSVSWYQQTPGQGLQFLFEYFSETQRNKGNFPGRFSGRQFSNSRSEMNVSTLELGDSALYLCASSSDRDSDTVEQYFGPGTRLTVT.

V usage is TRBV5-4 and J usage is TRBJ2-1, with 9 bases aligning to TRBD1. This CDR3 spans 16 amino acids. Germline lookup yields CDR1 SGHNT and CDR2 YYREEE (reference sequence). Losses at the gene ends were 4 bases for V and 7 bases for J; bases not matched to a gene: 12. The CDR3 is CASSLGQGRFVNEQFF. DNA for the CDR3: TGTGCCAGCAGCCTAGGACAGGGGCGTTTTGTAAATGAGCAGTTCTTC.

The chain employs TRBV9 and TRBJ2-2, with 15 nucleotides matching TRBD2. The trim removed 5 bases at V and 4 bases at J, leaving 9 bases unmatched. The CDR3 extends over 18 amino acids. Germline lookup yields CDR1 SGDLS and CDR2 YYNGEE. The DNA for the CDR3 is TGTGCCAGCAGACCCGGACTAGCGGGGGGGCTGAGCACCGGGGAGCTGTTTTTT. Its protein product is CASRPGLAGGLSTGELFF.

In its sample, this clone was seen once. The V and J genes are TRBV4-1 and TRBJ2-7; 9 bases are shared with TRBD2. With 3 bases clipped from V and 1 base from J, the junction kept 4 bases outside the gene matches. The germline CDR1 and CDR2 sequences are MGHRA and YSYEKL. The CDR3 loop spans 15 amino acids. The CDR3 here is CASSQTSGTSYEQYF. As DNA, the CDR3 is TGCGCCAGCAGCCAGACTAGCGGTACATCCTACGAGCAGTACTTC.

This rearrangement joins TRBV28 to TRBJ2-7; the match to TRBD2 covers 9 bases. V gave up 6 bases and J gave up 3 bases; unmatched junction bases: 27. From germline, CDR1 is MDHEN and CDR2 SYDVKM. The CDR3 is 21 amino acids. This CDR3 reads CASRDWDYISEWSSGSYEQYF. The CDR3 nucleotides read TGTGCCAGCAGGGATTGGGACTATATATCCGAGTGGAGTAGCGGGAGCTACGAGCAGTACTTC. Variable domain in full (rest from reference TRBV28 and TRBJ2-7): DVKVTQSSRYLVKRTGEKVFLECVQDMDHENMFWYRQDPGLGLRLIYFSYDVKMKEKGDIPEGYSVSREKKERFSLILESASTNQTSMYLCASRDWDYISEWSSGSYEQYFGPGTRLTVT.

This chain links TRBV15 with TRBJ2-7, with a tentative D call TRBD1 (6 bases). The CDR3 runs to 20 residues. Germline V lookup: CDR1 LNHNV, CDR2 YYDKDF (reference sequence). Deletions cut 1 base from V and 1 base from J, with 26 bases between. CDR3 in amino acids: CATSRAGDPLVDRHSYEQYF. CDR3 bases: TGTGCCACCAGCAGAGCTGGGGACCCCTTAGTTGACAGGCATTCCTACGAGCAGTACTTC. Based on the CDR3 plus reference TRBV15 and TRBJ2-7, the full variable domain is DAMVIQNPRYQVTQFGKPVTLSCSQTLNHNVMYWYQQKSSQAPKLLFHYYDKDFNNEADTPDNFQSRRPNTSFCFLDIRSPGLGDTAMYLCATSRAGDPLVDRHSYEQYFGPGTRLTVT.

This clone occurred a few times. The chain uses TRBV27 and TRBJ2-7; no clear D. Germline V gene sequence: CDR1 MNHEY, CDR2 SMNVEV (reference sequence). V lost 2 bases and J lost 5, with 16 bases in between. The CDR3 contains 15 residues. CDR3 nucleotides: TGTGCCAGCAGTTTAACTATTCCGGACCTGGACGAGCAGTACTTC. Translation: CASSLTIPDLDEQYF.

The chain is built from TRBV5-4 and TRBJ1-5, with D tentatively TRBD1 (5 bases). Germline V gene data show CDR1 as SGHNT and CDR2 as YYREEE (reference sequence). The CDR3 contains 14 residues. With 0 bases removed from V and 3 bases from J, the gap between germline ends came to 7 bases. CDR3 in amino acids: CASSLEGFNQPQHF. The DNA for the CDR3 is TGTGCCAGCAGCTTGGAGGGGTTCAATCAGCCCCAGCATTTT.